This T cell receptor (beta chain) was identified in a study of T cells in narcolepsy. Repertoires were generated with immunoSEQ multiplex PCR, while TCRdb's copy carries only in-frame clones and drops some. This table has 30,000 to 40,000 clones, around 86% appearing once. Trimming shortened V by 2 bases and J by 5 bases, and 12 bases separated the two germline ends. The CDR3 runs to 13 residues. CDR1 and CDR2 (germline): GTSNPN, SVGIG (reference sequence). The sample comprised CD45RA- memory CD4+ T cells from PBMCs. J is TRBJ1-2 and V is TRBV30; D perhaps matches TRBD1 (5 bases). The TCR sequence derives from a human donor with narcolepsy. CDR3 coding DNA: TGTGCCTGGAGTAGCCTGGGGGGATATGGCTACACCTTC. This sequence encodes CAWSSLGGYGYTF.